Listed here are 24 T cell receptor beta chains from one sample, sequenced in a study of T cells expressing NK-cell markers (dated by TCRdb to about 2020). Libraries came from 5' RACE. Instrument used: Illumina HiSeq 2000. TCRdb reprocessed the reads, reporting each CDR3 protein sequence once and no DNA. The record for this sample contains about 260,000 distinct CDR3 sequences. In total, the top ten clones hold more than 3.5% of the sample. Sample: blood T cells: a sorted CD56 or NKG2C T cell subset, CD4+ or CD8+ T cells, or bulk PBMC T cells (not recorded which). These receptors all come from a woman aged 18 to 75 in good health.

The rearrangement links TRBV20-1 to TRBJ2-3; no DNA is available, so the TRBD1 call from TCRdb remains unchecked. The CDR3 is 15 amino acids. From germline, CDR1 is DFQATT and CDR2 SNEGSKA (reference sequence). CDR3: CSASSLTGVRDTQYF.

This rearrangement joins TRBV11-2 to TRBJ2-1; TCRdb returns TRBD2, unconfirmable since there is no DNA. CDR3 length: 20 amino acids. Germline V gene lookup returns CDR1 SGHAT and CDR2 FQNNGV. CDR3 region: CASSAEPGRAGRSSYNEQFF.

This chain links TRBV12-3 or TRBV12-4 with TRBJ2-1; TCRdb's D call, TRBD2, is unchecked because there is no DNA. CDR3 length equals 16 residues. This CDR3 is CASSSIGLAGGNEQFF.

The chain carries TRBV20-1 and TRBJ2-7. Germline V CDR1 and CDR2: DFQATT, SNEGSKA (reference sequence). CDR3 size: 13 residues. Here the CDR3 reads CSARVRSSYEQYF.

This chain's CDR3 is CASSLTLAGAGYNEQFF. The chain combines TRBV12-3 or TRBV12-4 with TRBJ2-1; checking the TCRdb D call of TRBD1 is not possible without DNA. CDR3 length: 17 amino acids.

The chain joins TRBV5-1 to TRBJ1-3. The germline gives CDR1 SGHRS, CDR2 YFSETQ. The CDR3 is 17 amino acids. This CDR3 reads CASSLDFGLNSGNTIYF. Based on the CDR3 plus reference TRBV5-1 and TRBJ1-3, the full variable domain is KAGVTQTPRYLIKTRGQQVTLSCSPISGHRSVSWYQQTPGQGLQFLFEYFSETQRNKGNFPGRFSGRQFSNSRSEMNVSTLELGDSALYLCASSLDFGLNSGNTIYFGEGSWLTVV.

The V gene is TRBV19, the J gene TRBJ2-7; TCRdb designates TRBD2, a call that cannot be tested without DNA. CDR1 and CDR2 from the germline V gene are LNHDA and SQIVND (reference sequence). CDR3 length: 14 residues. CDR3 loop: CASRRTSGRNEQYF.

The chain carries TRBV6-5 and TRBJ1-6. Germline V gene data show CDR1 as MNHEY and CDR2 as SVGAGI. This CDR3 is 17 amino acids long. This CDR3 is CASSYEGPSIGTSPLHF.

The J gene is TRBJ2-5, the V gene TRBV6-1; lacking DNA, the TRBD1 call made by TCRdb goes unchecked. In germline, CDR1 is MNHNS, CDR2 SASEGT. CDR3 length: 15 residues. This CDR3 is CASRRVGGNGETQYF.

V and J are TRBV5-1 and TRBJ2-7. The CDR3 spans 12 residues. CDR1 SGHRS and CDR2 YFSETQ come from the germline V gene. The chain's CDR3 is CASSVDNYEQYF.

V gene TRBV2 combines with J gene TRBJ1-6; without DNA, the TCRdb call of TRBD1 cannot be checked. The CDR3 contains 13 residues. Germline CDR1 reads SNHLY; CDR2 reads FYNNEI. CDR3 loop: CASGGTNNSPLHF.

The J gene is TRBJ1-1, the V gene TRBV7-9; TCRdb indicates TRBD1, and absent DNA this call remains unverified. Germline CDR1 reads SEHNR; CDR2 reads FQNEAQ (reference sequence). This CDR3 has 16 amino acids. CDR3 in amino acids: CASSLGSGGQGREAFF.

The chain recombines TRBV20-1 with TRBJ2-3; there is no DNA to check the TCRdb D call of TRBD2. The germline V gene has CDR1 DFQATT and CDR2 SNEGSKA (reference sequence). This CDR3 region has 16 residues. CDR3 in amino acids: CSAATSGRAYTDTQYF.

The chain carries TRBV5-1 and TRBJ2-7; with no DNA, the TCRdb D assignment of TRBD1 cannot be verified. The CDR3 consists of 14 residues. Germline V lookup: CDR1 SGHRS, CDR2 YFSETQ. The CDR3 sequence is CASSLGGVVHEQYF.

The chain combines TRBV18 with TRBJ2-5. This CDR3 is built from 14 residues. Germline loops: CDR1 KGHSH, CDR2 LQKENI. The CDR3 region is CASSPTGPQETQYF.

The rearrangement joins TRBV5-1 to TRBJ1-5; TCRdb calls TRBD1, which cannot be checked without DNA. This CDR3 spans 15 amino acids. Germline V gene sequence: CDR1 SGHRS, CDR2 YFSETQ. The chain's CDR3 is CASSLAGGRDQPQHF.

The chain couples TRBV18 to TRBJ2-3; TCRdb indicates TRBD2, and absent DNA this call remains unverified. CDR1 is KGHSH and CDR2 is LQKENI in the germline V gene. This CDR3 region has 16 residues. CDR3 amino acids: CASSPEGTTLTDTQYF.

V usage is TRBV5-4 and J usage is TRBJ2-3; lacking DNA, the TRBD2 call made by TCRdb goes unchecked. The CDR3 loop spans 15 amino acids. Germline loops: CDR1 SGHNT, CDR2 YYREEE (reference sequence). The CDR3 here is CASSFMRDSTDTQYF.

The V gene is TRBV11-2, the J gene TRBJ2-1; TCRdb outputs TRBD1, but without DNA this stays unchecked. Germline lookup yields CDR1 SGHAT and CDR2 FQNNGV. This CDR3 is 16 amino acids long. The CDR3 spells CASSPQGQRGYNEQFF.

The rearrangement joins TRBV14 to TRBJ1-1; TCRdb lists TRBD1, though no DNA is available to test this call. This CDR3 has 15 amino acids. Germline V gene data show CDR1 as SGHDN and CDR2 as FVKESK. CDR3 sequence: CARGGWIKMNTEAFF.

This chain joins TRBV30 and TRBJ2-1; TCRdb picks TRBD2, but there is no DNA to check that call. The CDR3 has 15 amino acids. Germline loops: CDR1 GTSNPN, CDR2 SVGIG (reference sequence). CDR3 amino acids: CAWSVGLAGMEEQFF. Complete variable domain (other parts from reference TRBV30 and TRBJ2-1): SQTIHQWPATLVQPVGSPLSLECTVEGTSNPNLYWYRQAAGRGLQLLFYSVGIGQISSEVPQNLSASRPQDRQFILSSKKLLLSDSGFYLCAWSVGLAGMEEQFFGPGTRLTVL.

The chain is built from TRBV27 and TRBJ1-5; TCRdb returns TRBD1, unconfirmable since there is no DNA. CDR1 is MNHEY and CDR2 is SMNVEV in the germline V gene (reference sequence). The CDR3 consists of 14 residues. CDR3 in amino acids: CASSWTGNNQPQHF.

This chain uses TRBV5-1 with TRBJ1-2. This CDR3 comprises 13 residues. CDR1 is SGHRS, CDR2 YFSETQ, per germline. The CDR3 region is CASSLSEYYGYTF.

V gene TRBV6-1 combines with J gene TRBJ2-3. Germline values: CDR1 MNHNS, CDR2 SASEGT. The CDR3 extends over 12 amino acids. Here the CDR3 reads CASRSTHYTQYF.